This T cell receptor (beta chain) was sequenced in a study of blood T cell repertoires in COVID-19 (dated by TCRdb to the early 2020s). For the study in its entirety: Samples from collaborators originated in the United States, Italy and Spain and spanned both the acute and convalescent phases of COVID-19. The prospective study material was composed of cDNA or gDNA derived from T cells, B-cell-depleted T cells, or PBMCs. The dataset comprised deeply sampled blood TCRbeta repertoires from subjects exposed to, actively infected with, or recovered from COVID-19. A freely available public database, intended as a resource for researchers studying the immune response to SARS-CoV-2, is where the repertoires were released. Samples came from the ongoing ImmuneRACE study (first 160 participants) plus 1,254 subjects from 6 global collaborators. Nearly every sample came with metadata listing a de-identified subject ID, COVID-19 status, age in years and sex. HLA class I and class II types, where available, came from metadata supplied by the sample provider rather than from assay-based typing. Overall results and qualifications from the work: Clinical and demographic metadata were provided uncurated, with the amount varying by source and participant.

The CDR3 runs 14 residues from the cysteine to the phenylalanine. This entry keeps only the CDR3 DNA: 42 bases, framed from base 1. As encoded in the germline V gene (reference sequence), CDR1 is LNHDA while CDR2 is SQIVND. Deletion took 3 bases off V and 6 bases off J, with a span of 12 bases between the germline ends. Participants in the prospective study were aged about 18 to 95 years, lived in under 30 United States geographic areas, and enrolled through a virtual design. In the prospective study, cohorts were assigned on the basis of participant-reported clinical history obtained from a screening survey and a study questionnaire. ImmuneRACE Cohort 3 recovered participants were defined by two consecutive negative NP/OP PCR tests, healthcare professional clearance, or symptom resolution. Mobile phlebotomists in the prospective study collected whole blood, serum and a nasopharyngeal or oropharyngeal swab from every participant. Over a roughly two-month period, participants in the prospective study had the option of providing additional blood draws and questionnaires. Before DNA extraction, blood samples from the prospective study were shipped at room temperature or frozen.

The immunoSEQ Assay, a bias-controlled multiplex PCR, was used to amplify TCRbeta CDR3 regions from genomic DNA. On the authors' methods: Nucleated cell counts per sample were estimated from amplification of reference gene primers within the assay. To quantify the absolute abundance of each unique TCRbeta CDR3 rearrangement, sequence reads were collapsed and filtered. For each sample, productive Simpson clonality was calculated as the square root of Simpson's diversity index across productive rearrangements. TCRdb holds this immuneACCESS table with in-frame rearrangements only. Some clones are missing; in checked studies, unresolved V genes explain under half, and the rest has no known cause. From that table come the V and J calls and clone size; the DNA was used to work out D and trimming. The sample records more than 300,000 clones, roughly four fifths of which are singletons. The biggest ten clones account for about 5.4% of the sample.

Comment on this clone: Its antigen is still unknown. No per-base quality is available; no much larger clone lies one base away.

The chain is made from TRBV19 and TRBJ2-1; possibly the D gene is TRBD1, per 6 matching bases. This sequence originates from a woman aged 50 to 60 who had recovered from COVID-19. The sequenced sample was PBMCs or T cells enriched from blood (not recorded which). The encoded CDR3 is CASSIPDSSNEQFF. The DNA sequence follows: TGTGCCAGTAGTATCCCGGACAGTAGCAATGAGCAGTTCTTC.